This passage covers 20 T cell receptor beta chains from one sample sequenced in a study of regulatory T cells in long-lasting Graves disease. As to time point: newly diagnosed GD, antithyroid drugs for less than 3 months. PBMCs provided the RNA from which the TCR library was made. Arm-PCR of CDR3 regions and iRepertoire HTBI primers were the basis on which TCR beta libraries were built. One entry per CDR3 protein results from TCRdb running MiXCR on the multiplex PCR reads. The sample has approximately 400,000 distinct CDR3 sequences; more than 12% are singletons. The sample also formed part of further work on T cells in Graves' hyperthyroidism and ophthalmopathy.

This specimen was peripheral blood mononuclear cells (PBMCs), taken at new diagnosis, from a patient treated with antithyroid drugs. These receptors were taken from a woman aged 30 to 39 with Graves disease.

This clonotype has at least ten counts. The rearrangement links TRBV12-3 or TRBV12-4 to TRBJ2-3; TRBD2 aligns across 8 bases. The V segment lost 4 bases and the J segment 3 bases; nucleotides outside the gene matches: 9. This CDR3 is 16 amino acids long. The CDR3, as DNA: TGTGCCAGCAGTTCCCCCAGCGGGAGTAGTACAGATACGCAGTATTTT. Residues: CASSSPSGSSTDTQYF.

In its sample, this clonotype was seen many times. CDR3 residues: CASSPPAGTYEQYF. The CDR3 nucleotides are TGTGCCAGCTCACCACCAGCGGGGACCTACGAGCAGTACTTC. The chain couples TRBV18 to TRBJ2-7; 7 nucleotides line up with TRBD2. V shed 0 bases and J 2 bases; nucleotides not matched to a gene: 1. CDR3 length: 14 amino acids. Germline V lookup: CDR1 KGHSH, CDR2 LQKENI.

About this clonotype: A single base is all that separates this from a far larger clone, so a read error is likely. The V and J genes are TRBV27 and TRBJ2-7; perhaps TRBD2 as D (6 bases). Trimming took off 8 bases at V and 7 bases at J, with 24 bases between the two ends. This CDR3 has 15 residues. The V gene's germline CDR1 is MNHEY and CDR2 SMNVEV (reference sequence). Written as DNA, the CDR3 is TGTGCCAGCCTCTCCGGGAGTGGATCCTACAATGAGCAGTACTTC. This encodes CASLSGSGSYNEQYF.

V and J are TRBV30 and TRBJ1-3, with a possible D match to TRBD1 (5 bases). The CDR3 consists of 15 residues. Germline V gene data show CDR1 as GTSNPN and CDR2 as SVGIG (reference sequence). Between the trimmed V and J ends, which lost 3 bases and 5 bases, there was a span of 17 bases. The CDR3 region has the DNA TGTGCCTGGAGCCAGCACAGGATCGGTAGAAACACCATATATTTT. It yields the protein CAWSQHRIGRNTIYF.

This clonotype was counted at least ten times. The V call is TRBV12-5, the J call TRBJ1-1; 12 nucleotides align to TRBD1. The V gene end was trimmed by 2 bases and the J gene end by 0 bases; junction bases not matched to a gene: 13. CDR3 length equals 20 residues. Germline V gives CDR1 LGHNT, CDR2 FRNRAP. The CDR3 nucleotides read TGTGCTAGTGGTTTGTTTGCGGGACAGGGGGCGCGAGTAATGAACACTGAAGCTTTCTTT. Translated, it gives CASGLFAGQGARVMNTEAFF.

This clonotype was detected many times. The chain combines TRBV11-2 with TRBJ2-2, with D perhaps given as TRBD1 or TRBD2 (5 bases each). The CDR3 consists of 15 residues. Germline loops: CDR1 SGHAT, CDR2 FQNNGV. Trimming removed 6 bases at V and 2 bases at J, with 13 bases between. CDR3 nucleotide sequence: TGTGCCAGCAGAACCCGGGACCGAAACACCGGGGAGCTGTTTTTT. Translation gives CASRTRDRNTGELFF.

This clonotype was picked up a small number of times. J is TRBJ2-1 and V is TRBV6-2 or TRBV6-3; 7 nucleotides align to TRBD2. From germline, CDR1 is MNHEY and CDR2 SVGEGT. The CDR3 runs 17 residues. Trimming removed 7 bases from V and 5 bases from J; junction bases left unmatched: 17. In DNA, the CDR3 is TGTGCCAGCAACCCTCCGGCGGGGAGGGAGGAGAACAATGAGCAGTTCTTC. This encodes CASNPPAGREENNEQFF.

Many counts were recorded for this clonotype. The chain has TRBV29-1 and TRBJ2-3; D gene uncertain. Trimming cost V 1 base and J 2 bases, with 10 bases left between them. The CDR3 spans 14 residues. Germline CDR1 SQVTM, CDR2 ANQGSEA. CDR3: CSVEARQVTDTQYF. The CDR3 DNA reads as TGCAGCGTTGAAGCCCGACAAGTCACAGATACGCAGTATTTT.

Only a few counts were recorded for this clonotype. The CDR3 reads CASSLYRGAGEKLFF. As DNA, the CDR3 is TGTGCCAGCAGTTTATACCGGGGCGCCGGGGAAAAACTGTTTTTT. This chain joins TRBV27 and TRBJ1-4; perhaps TRBD1 as D (5 bases). The CDR3 runs to 15 residues. V shed 1 base and J shed 8 bases, with 14 bases lying between them. CDR1 and CDR2 (germline): MNHEY, SMNVEV (reference sequence).

CDR3 bases: TGTGCCAGTAGTATTAGTACAGGGGGGAAATTGGGCACTGAAGCTTTCTTT. Translation: CASSISTGGKLGTEAFF. The chain carries TRBV19 and TRBJ1-1, with 8 nucleotides matching TRBD1. Trimming cost V 3 bases and J 4 bases; bases outside gene matches: 13. The germline CDR1 and CDR2 sequences are LNHDA and SQIVND (reference sequence). This CDR3 contains 17 residues.

The CDR3, as DNA: TGTGCCAGCAGCCTACTTCTCGGGAACACCGGGGAGCTGTTTTTT. It encodes CASSLLLGNTGELFF. This rearrangement joins TRBV6-1 to TRBJ2-2; the D is unclear. The germline gives CDR1 MNHNS, CDR2 SASEGT. This CDR3 spans 15 amino acids. V was cut by 6 bases and J by 1 base, with 12 bases left in between.

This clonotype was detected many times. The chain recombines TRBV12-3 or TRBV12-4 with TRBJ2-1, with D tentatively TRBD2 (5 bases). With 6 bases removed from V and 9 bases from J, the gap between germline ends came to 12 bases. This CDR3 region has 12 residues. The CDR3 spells CASSIPSIEQFF. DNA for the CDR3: TGTGCCAGCAGCATCCCTAGCATTGAGCAGTTCTTC.

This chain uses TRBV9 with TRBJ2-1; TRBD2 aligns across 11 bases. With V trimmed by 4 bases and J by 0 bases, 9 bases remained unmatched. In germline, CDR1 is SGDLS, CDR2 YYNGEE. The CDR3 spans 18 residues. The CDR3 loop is CASSPGLAGRSSYNEQFF. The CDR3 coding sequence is TGTGCCAGCAGCCCCGGACTAGCGGGTCGGAGCTCCTACAATGAGCAGTTCTTC.

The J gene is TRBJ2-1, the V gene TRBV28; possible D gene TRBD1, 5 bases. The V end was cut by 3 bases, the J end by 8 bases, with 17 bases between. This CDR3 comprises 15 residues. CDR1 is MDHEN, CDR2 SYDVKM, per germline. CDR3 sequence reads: CASSLGQPNVDEQFF. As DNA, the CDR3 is TGTGCCAGCAGTTTGGGGCAGCCAAATGTCGATGAGCAGTTCTTC.

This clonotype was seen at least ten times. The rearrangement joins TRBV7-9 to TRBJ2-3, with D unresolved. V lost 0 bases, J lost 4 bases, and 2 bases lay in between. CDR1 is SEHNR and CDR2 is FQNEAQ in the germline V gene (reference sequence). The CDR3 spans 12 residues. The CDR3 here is CASSLASDTQYF. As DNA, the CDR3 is TGTGCCAGCAGCTTAGCGTCAGATACGCAGTATTTT.

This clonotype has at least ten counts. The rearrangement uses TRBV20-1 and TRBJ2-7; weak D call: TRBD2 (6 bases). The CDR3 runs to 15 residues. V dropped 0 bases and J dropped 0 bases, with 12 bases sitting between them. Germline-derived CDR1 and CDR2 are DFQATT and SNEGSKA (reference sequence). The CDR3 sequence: CSARDGRGSSYEQYF. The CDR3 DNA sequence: TGCAGTGCTAGAGACGGGCGGGGTAGCTCCTACGAGCAGTACTTC.

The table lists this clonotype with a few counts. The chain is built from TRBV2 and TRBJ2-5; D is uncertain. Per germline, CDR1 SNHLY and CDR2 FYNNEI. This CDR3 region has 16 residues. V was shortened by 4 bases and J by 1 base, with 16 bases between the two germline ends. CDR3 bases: TGTGCCAGCAGTGGAGTGCATAAATTTAGCCAAGAGACCCAGTACTTC. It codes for CASSGVHKFSQETQYF.

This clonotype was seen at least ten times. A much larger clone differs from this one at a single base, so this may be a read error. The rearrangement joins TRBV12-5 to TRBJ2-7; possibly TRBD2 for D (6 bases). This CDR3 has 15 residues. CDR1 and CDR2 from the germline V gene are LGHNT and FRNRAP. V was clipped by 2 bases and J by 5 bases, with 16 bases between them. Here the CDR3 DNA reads TGTGCTAGTGGTTTGTCCCAGGAGGGGCTAGACGAGCAGTACTTC. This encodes CASGLSQEGLDEQYF.

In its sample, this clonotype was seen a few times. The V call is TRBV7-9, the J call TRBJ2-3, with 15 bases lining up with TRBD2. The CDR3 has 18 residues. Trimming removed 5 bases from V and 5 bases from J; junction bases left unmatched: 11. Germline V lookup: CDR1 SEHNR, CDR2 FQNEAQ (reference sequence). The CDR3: CASSPARTSGRAEDTQYF. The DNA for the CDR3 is TGTGCCAGCAGCCCCGCCCGGACTAGCGGGAGGGCCGAAGATACGCAGTATTTT.

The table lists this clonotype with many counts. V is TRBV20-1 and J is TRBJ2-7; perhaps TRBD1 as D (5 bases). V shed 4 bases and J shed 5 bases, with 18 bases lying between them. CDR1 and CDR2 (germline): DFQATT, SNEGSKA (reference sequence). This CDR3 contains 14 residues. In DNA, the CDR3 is TGCAGTGCTAACTGGGTCAACCAGGGCAACGAGCAGTACTTC. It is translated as CSANWVNQGNEQYF.